This TCR beta chain originates from a study of blood T cell repertoires in COVID-19. The overall study: Acute-phase and convalescent COVID-19 samples originated in the United States, Italy and Spain.

Germline V CDR1 and CDR2: SGHRS, YFSETQ. V shed 4 bases, J shed 2 bases, and the junction held 5 bases outside the gene matches. The CDR3 loop spans 15 amino acids. The table lists this clone with a few counts. Data came from immunoSEQ multiplex PCR; TCRdb stores just in-frame clones and leaves some out. The data hold more than 150,000 clones, with roughly 82% observed a single time. Everyone who took part was about 18 to 89 years old, and they came from about two dozen US areas. The J gene is TRBJ2-5, the V gene TRBV5-1; 10 nucleotides agree with TRBD1. Sequenced sample: PBMCs or T cells enriched from blood (not recorded which). This sequence originates from a man between 40 and 49 years old who had recovered from COVID-19. The chain's CDR3 is CASSGGQGSQETQYF. Here the CDR3 DNA reads TGCGCCAGCAGCGGGGGACAGGGGTCACAAGAGACCCAGTACTTC.